This T cell receptor beta chain is drawn from a study of control samples from healthy donors and cancer patients (dated by TCRdb to about 2020). Libraries were constructed by the immunoSEQ multiplex PCR assay. Held by TCRdb, this immuneACCESS table contains in-frame sequences only and omits some clones. Under half of the omission traces to an unresolved V gene where checked; the cause of the rest is unknown. In this sample the table shows 60,000 to 70,000 clones, about 80% of which occur a single time. The top ten hold 2.9% of the sample. Worth noting for this clone: There is no known antigen for this receptor. No per-base quality is available; no much larger clone lies one base away.

The CDR3 goes from the cysteine to the phenylalanine over 16 residues. CDR3 DNA is the only sequence kept; it has 48 bases, read in frame from the first base. CDR1 and CDR2, looked up from the germline V gene (reference sequence), are SGHNT and YYREEE. The V end loses 0 bases and the J end loses 0 bases, and a stretch of 10 bases separates them. Input material: PBMCs. This receptor was identified in a woman aged 45-65 years with lung cancer. The sequence joins TRBV5-4 to TRBJ1-3; perhaps TRBD1 is the D gene, with 6 bases matching. The DNA reads as follows: TGTGCCAGCAGCTTGGATCCAGGGGACTCTGGAAACACCATATATTTT. Its protein reads: CASSLDPGDSGNTIYF.